A single sample gave rise to the 10 T cell receptor beta chains below, sequenced in a study of identical twins. Each CDR3 protein gets one entry after TCRdb re-called the 5' RACE reads with MiXCR. The sample lists 550,000 to 700,000 distinct CDR3 sequences, around 20% occurring once. The same data also contributed to another study, on T cells expressing NK-cell markers.

Sequences were obtained from PBMCs. The receptors were sampled from a woman aged 18-29 years in good health.

There are a few counts of this clonotype. The CDR3 sequence: CASSKWDYHTQYF. Written as DNA, the CDR3 is TGTGCCAGCAGTAAGTGGGACTACCATACGCAGTATTTT. The chain joins TRBV28 to TRBJ2-3, with 7 positions matching TRBD2. The J segment lost 7 bases and the V segment lost 5 bases, leaving 6 bases of the junction unmatched. The length of the CDR3 is 13 residues. Germline V gene lookup returns CDR1 MDHEN and CDR2 SYDVKM.

This clonotype was observed many times. V usage is TRBV29-1 and J usage is TRBJ2-1; D is uncertain. The CDR3 consists of 9 residues. Trimming pared 3 bases from V and 6 bases from J, leaving 0 bases between. Germline loops: CDR1 SQVTM, CDR2 ANQGSEA. For the CDR3, the DNA is TGCAGCGTTGACAATGAGCAGTTCTTC. Its translation is CSVDNEQFF.

This clonotype was observed a handful of times. The chain couples TRBV20-1 to TRBJ2-2, with TRBD1 as a possible D gene (6 bases). The CDR3 contains 13 residues. The germline V gene encodes CDR1 DFQATT and CDR2 SNEGSKA (reference sequence). The V end lost 7 bases, the J end lost 3 bases, and 12 bases lay between the germline ends. The CDR3 protein is CSGGRADTGELFF. In nucleotides, the CDR3 is TGCAGTGGGGGGCGGGCGGACACCGGGGAGCTGTTTTTT.

This clonotype was detected a few times. The chain recombines TRBV20-1 with TRBJ2-3; TRBD2 matches at 9 bases. This CDR3 region has 14 residues. Germline trimming cut 7 bases from V and 4 bases from J; bases unmatched to any gene: 9. Germline-derived CDR1 and CDR2 are DFQATT and SNEGSKA (reference sequence). DNA for the CDR3: TGCAGTGGTAGGATGGCGGGGGGGCCAGATACGCAGTATTTT. It encodes CSGRMAGGPDTQYF.

In this sample, this clonotype turned up many times. V and J are TRBV10-1 and TRBJ2-1, with D perhaps given as TRBD1 or TRBD2 (5 bases each). Germline V gene sequence: CDR1 WNHNN, CDR2 SYGVQD (reference sequence). V lost 8 bases to trimming and J lost 4 bases, with 9 bases between them. The CDR3 loop spans 12 amino acids. The CDR3 is CASRDGYNEQFF. The DNA of the CDR3 is TGCGCCAGCCGGGACGGATACAATGAGCAGTTCTTC.

This clonotype showed up just a few times. This sequence joins TRBV12-3 or TRBV12-4 and TRBJ1-6, with unresolved D. This CDR3 is 13 amino acids long. V shed 6 bases and J shed 7 bases, with 10 bases lying between them. The CDR3: CASSPRLNSPLHF. CDR3 DNA: TGTGCCAGCAGCCCAAGGTTGAATTCACCCCTCCACTTT.

This rearrangement joins TRBV12-3 or TRBV12-4 to TRBJ2-1; D is tentatively TRBD1 or TRBD2 (7 bases each). The CDR3 consists of 14 residues. V gave up 3 bases and J gave up 9 bases, with 15 bases separating them. CDR3 in DNA: TGTGCCAGCAGTTTCTTCGACAGGGAGGGTGAGCAGTTCTTC. It specifies CASSFFDREGEQFF.

V gene TRBV30 combines with J gene TRBJ2-1; D is unclear. The CDR3 sequence is 14 residues long. CDR1 and CDR2 (germline): GTSNPN, SVGIG (reference sequence). V was shortened by 1 base and J by 5 bases, with 12 bases between the two germline ends. CDR3 bases: TGTGCCTGGAGTGGACTTCCGAGAGACAATGAGCAGTTCTTC. Its translation is CAWSGLPRDNEQFF.

The J gene is TRBJ2-1, the V gene TRBV18, with 8 bases matching TRBD2. V was clipped by 2 bases and J by 10 bases; unmatched bases: 10. The CDR3 covers 15 residues. Germline lookup yields CDR1 KGHSH and CDR2 LQKENI. CDR3 amino acids: CASSPRGLVFQEQFF. The CDR3 DNA reads as TGTGCCAGCTCACCAAGGGGACTAGTCTTTCAGGAGCAGTTCTTC. Based on the CDR3 plus reference TRBV18 and TRBJ2-1, the full variable domain is NAGVMQNPRHLVRRRGQEARLRCSPMKGHSHVYWYRQLPEEGLKFMVYLQKENIIDESGMPKERFSAEFPKEGPSILRIQQVVRGDSAAYFCASSPRGLVFQEQFFGPGTRLTVL.

The chain joins TRBV7-2 to TRBJ2-7; no reliable D call. The germline V gene has CDR1 SGHTA and CDR2 FQGNSA. The CDR3 consists of 13 residues. The ends were cut back, 2 bases at V and 4 bases at J, with 9 bases in the middle. CDR3 in amino acids: CASSLTWLYEQYF. The DNA of the CDR3 is TGTGCCAGCAGCTTAACGTGGCTTTACGAGCAGTACTTC. Full variable domain (missing parts from reference TRBV7-2 and TRBJ2-7): GAGVSQSPSNKVTEKGKDVELRCDPISGHTALYWYRQSLGQGLEFLIYFQGNSAPDKSGLPSDRFSAERTGGSVSTLTIQRTQQEDSAVYLCASSLTWLYEQYFGPGTRLTVT.